This T cell receptor beta chain was captured by sequencing in a study of T cells in narcolepsy. Across the study: Patients with NT1 or NT2 and healthy control donors were enrolled.

On this clone itself: The antigen remains undetermined.

The CDR3 spans 13 residues. The V end lost 4 bases, the J end lost 4 bases, and 8 bases lay between the germline ends. Germline CDR1 is MNHNS and CDR2 is SASEGT. Study-wide results and caveats: Autoreactive clonotypes reportedly recurred in blood of same and different patients, not controls. Same-patient CSF and blood CD4+ T cell clonotypes included HCRT-specific and TRIB2-specific autoreactive ones.

The repertoire was sequenced with immunoSEQ multiplex PCR; TCRdb's copy has only in-frame clones and lacks some. The table lists some 34,000 clones, roughly 80% of them singletons, with 2.3% in the top ten. Sequences were obtained from memory (CD45RA-) CD4+ T cells from blood. The J gene is TRBJ1-5, the V gene TRBV6-1, with D tentatively TRBD1 (5 bases). The sequence was collected from a human donor in good health. This CDR3 is CASSGDGNQPQHF. The CDR3 DNA follows: TGTGCCAGCAGTGGGGACGGAAATCAGCCCCAGCATTTT.